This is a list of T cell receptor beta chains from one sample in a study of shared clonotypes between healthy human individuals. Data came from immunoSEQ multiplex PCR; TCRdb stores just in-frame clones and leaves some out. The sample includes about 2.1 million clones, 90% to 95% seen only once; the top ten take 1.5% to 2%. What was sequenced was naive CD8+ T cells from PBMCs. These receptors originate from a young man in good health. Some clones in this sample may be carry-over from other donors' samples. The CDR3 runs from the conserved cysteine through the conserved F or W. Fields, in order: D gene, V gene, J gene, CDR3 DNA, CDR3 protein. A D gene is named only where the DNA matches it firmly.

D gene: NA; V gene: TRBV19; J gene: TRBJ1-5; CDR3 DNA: TGTGCCAGTTTAGGGGTCCAGGGTCTCAATCAGCCCCAGCATTTT; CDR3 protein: CASLGVQGLNQPQHF
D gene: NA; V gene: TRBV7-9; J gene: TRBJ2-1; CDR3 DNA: TGTGCCAGCAGCTTGTCGGGGCTCTCCTACAATGAGCAGTTCTTC; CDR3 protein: CASSLSGLSYNEQFF
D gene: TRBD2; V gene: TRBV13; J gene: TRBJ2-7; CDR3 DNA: TGTGCCAGCAGCCCTTCGTCTAGCGGGAGACCCTACGAGCAGTACTTC; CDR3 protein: CASSPSSSGRPYEQYF
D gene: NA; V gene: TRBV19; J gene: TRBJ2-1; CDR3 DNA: TGTGCCAGTAGTATGGACTTGTCGAATGAGCAGTTCTTC; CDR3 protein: CASSMDLSNEQFF
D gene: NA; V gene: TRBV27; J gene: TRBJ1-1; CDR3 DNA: TGTGCCAGCAGTTTATTAGGGGGGAACACTGAAGCTTTCTTT; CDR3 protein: CASSLLGGNTEAFF
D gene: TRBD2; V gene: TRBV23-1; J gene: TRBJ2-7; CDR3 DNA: TGCGCCAGCAGTCAATCAGGTCCCGGGGGGGCTCAGCAGTACTTC; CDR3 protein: CASSQSGPGGAQQYF
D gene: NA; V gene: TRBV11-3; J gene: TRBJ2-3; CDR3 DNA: TGTGCCAGCAGCTTAATATCGTATCAGAGCACAGATACGCAGTATTTT; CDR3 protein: CASSLISYQSTDTQYF
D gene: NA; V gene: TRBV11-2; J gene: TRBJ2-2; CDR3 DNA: TGTGCCAGCAGCTTATTTCCGGGACATCCTAAGGAGTCCGGGGAGCTGTTTTTT; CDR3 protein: CASSLFPGHPKESGELFF
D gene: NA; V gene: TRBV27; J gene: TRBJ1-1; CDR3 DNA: TGTGCCAGCAGTTTATGGGGGGGATCGAACACTGAAGCTTTCTTT; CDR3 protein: CASSLWGGSNTEAFF
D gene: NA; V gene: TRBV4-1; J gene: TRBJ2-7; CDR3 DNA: TGCGCCAGCAGCCCACTCACCGGGGGCACCTACGAGCAGTACTTC; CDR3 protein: CASSPLTGGTYEQYF